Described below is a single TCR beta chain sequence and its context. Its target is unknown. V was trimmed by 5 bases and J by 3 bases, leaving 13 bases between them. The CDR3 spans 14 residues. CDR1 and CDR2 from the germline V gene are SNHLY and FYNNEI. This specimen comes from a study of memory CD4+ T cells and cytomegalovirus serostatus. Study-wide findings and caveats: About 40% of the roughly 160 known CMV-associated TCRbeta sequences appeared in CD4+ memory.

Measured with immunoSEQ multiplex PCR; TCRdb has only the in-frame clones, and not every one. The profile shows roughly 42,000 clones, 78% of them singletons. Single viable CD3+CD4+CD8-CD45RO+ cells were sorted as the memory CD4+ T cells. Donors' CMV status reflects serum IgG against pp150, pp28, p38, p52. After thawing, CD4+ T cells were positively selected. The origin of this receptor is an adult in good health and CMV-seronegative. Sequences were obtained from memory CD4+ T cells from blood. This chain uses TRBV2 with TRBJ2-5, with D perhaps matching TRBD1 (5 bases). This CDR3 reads CASSQGAAEETQYF. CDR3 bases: TGTGCCAGCAGTCAAGGGGCTGCCGAAGAGACCCAGTACTTC.